The present TCR beta chain was sequenced within a study of CD8 T cells in ankylosing spondylitis. The study, taken as a whole, reports: Characteristic, it appeared, of ankylosing spondylitis blood was a TCR beta motif of several highly homologous variants. Reportedly, disease-linked clones are significantly enriched in ankylosing spondylitis patients' matched synovial fluid.

About this clonotype: The antigen is not known.

Libraries of TCR beta came from quantitative 5'-RACE with molecular barcodes. TCRdb re-called the 5' RACE reads with MiXCR, one entry per CDR3 protein. The sample holds 150,000 or so distinct CDR3 sequences; roughly 30% are singletons and the top ten take 4.5% to 6%. V lost 9 bases and J lost 1, with 10 bases in between. The CDR3 is 13 amino acids. Sequenced material: synovial fluid, either unsorted or a sorted T cell fraction (not recorded which). The clonotype comes from a male donor with ankylosing spondylitis. This chain links TRBV12-3 or TRBV12-4 with TRBJ2-4; D is ambiguous. CDR3 protein: CASTNRAKNIQYF. For the CDR3, the DNA is TGTGCCAGTACGAATAGGGCCAAAAACATTCAGTACTTC.